The 5 T cell receptor beta chains given below trace back to one sample, sequenced in a study of regulatory and conventional T cells in RAG deficiency. Assay used: immunoSEQ multiplex PCR; TCRdb lists only in-frame clones, some missing. The data contain around 30,000 clones, 89% of them seen just once; the ten biggest clones take up roughly 13%. The sample was also linked to a second study, of regulatory T cells. That report notes: Amplification used 52 TRBV primers and 13 TRBJ primers.

The sample was CD8+ T cells sorted from blood. All receptors derive from a human donor in good health.

This chain connects TRBV6-5 to TRBJ2-3; 12 nucleotides agree with TRBD2. CDR3 length equals 15 residues. V gave up 6 bases and J gave up 4 bases; unmatched junction bases: 5. Germline V gene lookup returns CDR1 MNHEY and CDR2 SVGAGI. The CDR3 DNA reads TGTGCCAGCAGCGCTAGCGGGGGGGCCTCAGATACGCAGTATTTT. It is translated as CASSASGGASDTQYF.

The chain employs TRBV30 and TRBJ2-7, with unresolved D. This CDR3 spans 11 amino acids. In germline, CDR1 is GTSNPN, CDR2 SVGIG (reference sequence). The V and J ends lost 2 bases and 7 bases respectively, with 9 bases between them. The CDR3 sequence is CAWSLKSEQYF. In nucleotides, the CDR3 is TGTGCCTGGAGTTTGAAGTCAGAGCAGTACTTC.

Worth noting for this clone: Relative to the germline gene, one junction end is altered; a read error may explain this. This chain connects TRBV10-2 to TRBJ1-2; possible D gene TRBD1, 5 bases. The CDR3 is 10 amino acids. The V gene's germline CDR1 is WSHSY and CDR2 SAAADI. The CDR3 loop is CASGDRSYTF. Written as DNA, the CDR3 is TGCGCCAGCGGTGACAGAAGCTACACCTTC.

The chain links TRBV6-5 to TRBJ1-1; possibly TRBD1 for D (5 bases). CDR3 size: 15 residues. V shed 2 bases and J shed 4 bases, with 14 bases lying between them. The germline V gene has CDR1 MNHEY and CDR2 SVGAGI. Here the CDR3 DNA reads TGTGCCAGCAGTTACATGGGGGGAGGGCTCACTGAAGCTTTCTTT. It translates to CASSYMGGGLTEAFF.

This sequence joins TRBV7-9 and TRBJ1-3, with D perhaps TRBD1 (5 bases). The germline V and J ends were trimmed by 1 base and 6 bases, with 7 bases remaining between them. The CDR3 runs to 13 residues. Germline values: CDR1 SEHNR, CDR2 FQNEAQ (reference sequence). The CDR3 reads CASSLGGANTIYF. CDR3 nucleotides: TGTGCCAGCAGCTTAGGTGGGGCAAACACCATATATTTT.